The entry below gives a single TCR beta chain sequence along with its context. Its matching antigen is unknown. The sample comes from a study of cytomegalovirus exposure and HLA in healthy donors. Study summary: The approximately 680 first-cohort repertoires and the 110 or so validation repertoires shared the same platform, a later analysis reported.

V was trimmed by 4 bases and J by 0 bases, leaving 11 bases between them. This CDR3 has 14 amino acids. Looked up from germline, CDR1 is SGHRS and CDR2 is YFSETQ. TCRdb's table, derived via immunoSEQ multiplex PCR, lists solely in-frame clones and lacks some. Of over 250,000 clones listed, 75% to 90% are singletons. General study findings and limits: Cytomegalovirus status, reportedly, was diagnosed with high specificity and sensitivity by the classifier. Altogether, some 160 TCR beta chains were recorded as cytomegalovirus-associated. Most observed TCR sequences were rare, whereas some public TCRs were detected in many donors.

Sample: PBMCs. This sequence originates from a woman under 40 in good health and CMV-seropositive. The J gene is TRBJ2-7, the V gene TRBV5-1; a weak D match, TRBD1 (7 bases). CDR3 sequence (DNA): TGCGCCAGCAGCGGCGGGACAGTCTCCTACGAGCAGTACTTC. Translated: CASSGGTVSYEQYF. The entire variable domain, with the rest obtained from reference TRBV5-1 and TRBJ2-7, is as follows: KAGVTQTPRYLIKTRGQQVTLSCSPISGHRSVSWYQQTPGQGLQFLFEYFSETQRNKGNFPGRFSGRQFSNSRSEMNVSTLELGDSALYLCASSGGTVSYEQYFGPGTRLTVT.